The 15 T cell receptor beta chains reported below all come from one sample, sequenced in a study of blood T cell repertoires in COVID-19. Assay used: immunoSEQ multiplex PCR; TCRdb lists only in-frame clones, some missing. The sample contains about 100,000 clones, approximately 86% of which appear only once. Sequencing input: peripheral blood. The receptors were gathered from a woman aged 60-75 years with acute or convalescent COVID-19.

This chain's CDR3 is CALAALSNQPQHF. Here the CDR3 DNA reads TGTGCATTAGCGGCACTTAGCAATCAGCCCCAGCATTTT. The V call is TRBV6-5, the J call TRBJ1-5; D ambiguous. The CDR3 is 13 residues long. Germline CDR1 MNHEY, CDR2 SVGAGI.

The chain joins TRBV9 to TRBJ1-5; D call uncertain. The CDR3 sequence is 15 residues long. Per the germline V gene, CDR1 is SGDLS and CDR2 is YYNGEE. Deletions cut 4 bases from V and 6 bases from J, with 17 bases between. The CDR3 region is CASSKESGFAQPQHF. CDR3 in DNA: TGTGCCAGCAGCAAAGAGAGCGGGTTCGCTCAGCCCCAGCATTTT.

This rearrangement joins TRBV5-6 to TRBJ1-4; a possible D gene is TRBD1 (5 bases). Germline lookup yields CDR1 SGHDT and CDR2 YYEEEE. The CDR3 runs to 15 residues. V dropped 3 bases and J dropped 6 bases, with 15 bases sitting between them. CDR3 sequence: CASSSPGRRDEKLFF. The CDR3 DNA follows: TGTGCCAGCAGCTCCCCAGGGCGAAGGGATGAAAAACTGTTTTTT.

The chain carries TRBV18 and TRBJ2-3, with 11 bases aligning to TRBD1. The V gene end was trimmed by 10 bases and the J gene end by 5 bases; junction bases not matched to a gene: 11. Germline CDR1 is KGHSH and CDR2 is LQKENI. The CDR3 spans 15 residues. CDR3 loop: CATWEGQGAGDTQYF. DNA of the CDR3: TGTGCCACCTGGGAAGGACAGGGGGCAGGAGATACGCAGTATTTT.

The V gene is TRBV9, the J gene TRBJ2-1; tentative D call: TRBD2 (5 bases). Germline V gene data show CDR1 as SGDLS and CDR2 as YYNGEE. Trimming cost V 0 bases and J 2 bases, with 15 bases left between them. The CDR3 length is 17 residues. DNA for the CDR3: TGTGCCAGCAGCGTAGCCCCTCTAGCATTGGCCTACAATGAGCAGTTCTTC. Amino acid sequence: CASSVAPLALAYNEQFF.

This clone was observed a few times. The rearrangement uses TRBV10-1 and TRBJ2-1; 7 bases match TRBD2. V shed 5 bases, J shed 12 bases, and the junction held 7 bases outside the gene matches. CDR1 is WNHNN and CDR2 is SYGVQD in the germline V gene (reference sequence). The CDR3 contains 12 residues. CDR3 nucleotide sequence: TGCGCCAGCAGTCAATCTAGCGGCCCGCAGTTCTTC. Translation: CASSQSSGPQFF.

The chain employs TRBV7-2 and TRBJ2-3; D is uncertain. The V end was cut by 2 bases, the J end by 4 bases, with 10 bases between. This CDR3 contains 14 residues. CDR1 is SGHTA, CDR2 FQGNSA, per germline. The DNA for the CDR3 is TGTGCCAGCAGCTTAAGGAGTGGCTCAGATACGCAGTATTTT. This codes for CASSLRSGSDTQYF.

The CDR3 nucleotides read TGTGCCAGCAGTTCGGACAGGGACAATGGAAACACCATATATTTT. It codes for CASSSDRDNGNTIYF. The gene calls are TRBV6-5 and TRBJ1-3; TRBD1 agrees at 8 bases. V trimming: 4 bases; J trimming: 3 bases; junction bases outside the gene matches: 5. CDR1 and CDR2 (germline): MNHEY, SVGAGI. The CDR3 has 15 residues.

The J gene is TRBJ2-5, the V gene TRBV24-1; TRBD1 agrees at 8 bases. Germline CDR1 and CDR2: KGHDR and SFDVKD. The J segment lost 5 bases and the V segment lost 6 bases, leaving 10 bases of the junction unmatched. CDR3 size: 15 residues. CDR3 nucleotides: TGTGCCACCAGTTCCGGCAGGGGGCAAGGGGAGACCCAGTACTTC. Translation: CATSSGRGQGETQYF.

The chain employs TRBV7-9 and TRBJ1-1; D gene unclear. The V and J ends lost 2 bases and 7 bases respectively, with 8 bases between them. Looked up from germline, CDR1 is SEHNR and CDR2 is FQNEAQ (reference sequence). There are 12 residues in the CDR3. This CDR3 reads CASSLMAFEAFF. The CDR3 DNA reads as TGTGCCAGCAGCTTAATGGCTTTTGAAGCTTTCTTT.

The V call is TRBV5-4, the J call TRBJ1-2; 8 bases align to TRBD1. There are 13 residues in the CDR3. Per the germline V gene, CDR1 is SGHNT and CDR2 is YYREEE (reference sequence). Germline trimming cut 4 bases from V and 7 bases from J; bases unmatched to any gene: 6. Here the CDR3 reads CASSTTGGRGYTF. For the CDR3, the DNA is TGTGCCAGCAGCACTACAGGGGGACGTGGCTACACCTTC.

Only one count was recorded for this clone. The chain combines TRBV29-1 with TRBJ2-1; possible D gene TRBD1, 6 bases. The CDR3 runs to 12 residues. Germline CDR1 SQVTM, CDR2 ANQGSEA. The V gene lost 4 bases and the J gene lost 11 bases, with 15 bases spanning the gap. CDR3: CSVGGQVGQQFF. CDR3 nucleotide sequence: TGCAGCGTTGGGGGGCAGGTTGGTCAGCAGTTCTTC.

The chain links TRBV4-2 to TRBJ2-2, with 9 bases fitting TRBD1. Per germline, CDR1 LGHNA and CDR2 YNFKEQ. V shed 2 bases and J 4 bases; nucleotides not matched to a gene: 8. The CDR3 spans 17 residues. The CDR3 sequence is CASSQKGTGTSTGELFF. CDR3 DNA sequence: TGTGCCAGCAGCCAAAAGGGGACAGGGACGAGCACCGGGGAGCTGTTTTTT.

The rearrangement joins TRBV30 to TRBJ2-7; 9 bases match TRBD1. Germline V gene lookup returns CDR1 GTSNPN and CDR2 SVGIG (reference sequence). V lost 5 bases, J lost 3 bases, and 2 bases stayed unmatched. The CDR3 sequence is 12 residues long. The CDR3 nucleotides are TGTGCCTGGCACAGGGGGCGCTACGAGCAGTACTTC. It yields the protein CAWHRGRYEQYF.

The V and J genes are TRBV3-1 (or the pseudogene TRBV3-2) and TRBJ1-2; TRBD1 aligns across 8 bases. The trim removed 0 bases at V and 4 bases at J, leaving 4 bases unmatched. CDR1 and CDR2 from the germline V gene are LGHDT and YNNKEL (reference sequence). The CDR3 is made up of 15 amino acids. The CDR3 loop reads CASSQERQGAYGYTF. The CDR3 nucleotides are TGTGCCAGCAGCCAAGAGAGGCAGGGGGCCTATGGCTACACCTTC.